This TCR beta chain appears in the sequencing data of a study of CD8 T cells in seronegative destructive rheumatoid arthritis (TCRdb year 2020). With regard to the full study: Seven of the eight CND-RA patients were receiving biological drugs at sampling. Rather than undergoing new sequencing, the seropositive RA, seronegative RA and healthy control comparison cohorts were drawn from an earlier published TCRbeta dataset. Peripheral CD8+ TCRbeta repertoires were compared between CCP-negative destructive rheumatoid arthritis (CND-RA) patients and newly diagnosed seropositive RA, seronegative RA and healthy controls.

Genomic DNA from CD8+ cells was used for TCRbeta sequencing according to the manufacturer's instructions. A genomics technology centre in Finland ran the TCRbeta sequencing, which was done with the immunoSEQ assay. The original methods were these. Clonotype tables produced by the immunoSEQ preprocessing pipeline were converted into VDJtools format, and non-productive clonotypes were filtered out. Samples below 10,000 reads were excluded and the rest subsampled to 10,000 reads; most of the eight CND-RA samples passed. Shannon-Wiener, Simpson and clonality indices were calculated with the VDJtools CalcDiversityStats function on data subsampled to 10,000 reads. Non-singleton TCRbeta clonotypes were hard-matched, with no mismatches allowed, against VDJdb to infer antigen specificity. CDR3 sequences that differed by one amino acid (Hamming distance 1) were grouped together into clusters with potentially shared antigen targets. Group enrichment of public clonotypes was tested with one-sided Fisher's exact tests after groups were resampled to six samples, with the procedure repeated ten times. This immuneACCESS table, as held by TCRdb, lists in-frame sequences with V and J called but not all clones. Of the missing ones, under half trace to an unresolved V gene in checked studies; the others have no known cause. The V and J calls and the clone size are those of that table, but D and trimming were determined from the DNA. The sample includes several thousand clones, with more than 60% observed a single time. The biggest ten clones account for under 40% of the sample.

Comments on this clone: It lacks a known antigen. No clone much larger than this one lies a single base away; base qualities are absent.

CND-RA patients tested negative on the clinical CCP2 antibody test, and even with active therapy their joint destruction kept progressing. Every CND-RA patient had failed conventional anti-rheumatic therapy and showed typical joint destruction in the wrists and ankles. CND-RA patients were sampled not at diagnosis but after long disease histories, which in several cases spanned decades. Around 45 millilitres of EDTA-anticoagulated peripheral blood were drawn from each patient. Peripheral blood mononuclear cells were isolated by Ficoll-Paque PLUS density gradient separation. AutoMACS magnetic bead positive selection was used to isolate CD8+ cells from fresh or cryopreserved PBMCs, and flow cytometry was used to check purity. Genomic DNA was extracted using Nucleospin Tissue or Tissue XS kits and then quantified on a Qubit 2.0 fluorometer. Results and caveats for the whole study, not just this receptor: More CMV-reactive and fewer influenza A-reactive CD8+ TCRbeta sequences were observed in CND-RA repertoires than in controls and other RA subtypes. CND-RA patients appeared to carry a distinct set of enriched public clonotypes, which the authors read as support for a separate disease subset. After adjustment for age, less diverse and more clonal CD8+ TCRbeta repertoires appeared to be present in CND-RA patients than in other RA subtypes. Because diagnostic samples were lacking, the TCR repertoire differences may partly reflect years of poor disease control rather than having been present at onset. Across the approximately 100,000 clonotypes tested, no public clonotype enrichment survived Benjamini-Hochberg correction. The study acknowledged the small size of the CND-RA cohort as a limitation.

The trim is 6 bases for V and 2 bases for J, with a gap of 19 bases between the germline ends. Based on the germline V gene (reference sequence), the CDR1 and CDR2 sequences are LNHNV and YYDKDF. The CDR3 numbers 16 residues from cysteine through phenylalanine. Of all the DNA, just the CDR3 is kept, 48 bases in frame from base 1. Input material: CD8+ T cells from blood. The source of this sequence is a woman aged 45 to 70 with seronegative destructive rheumatoid arthritis. The sequence links TRBV15 to TRBJ1-2; TRBD1 is perhaps the D gene, given 5 matching bases. In nucleotide form, the sequence is TGTGCCACCAGGTCAGGGAATTCAACCTTAAACTATGGCTACACCTTC. Its protein reads: CATRSGNSTLNYGYTF.